The T cell receptor (beta chain) under discussion was sequenced for a study of blood T cell repertoires in COVID-19. For the study at large: From the United States, Italy and Spain came samples of acute and convalescent COVID-19. PBMCs, B-cell-depleted T cells, or T cells were the source of the cDNA or gDNA that made up the material.

Authors' analysis steps: How many nucleated cells were present was estimated from reference gene primer amplification. Only in-frame clones appear in the TCRdb table, and some are missing; sequencing was by immunoSEQ multiplex PCR. For V, J and clone size, that table is used; D and trimming come from the DNA. The data show 55,000 or so clones, with around 80% seen just once and under 25% held by the top ten. In this sample, this clone turned up a few times. Seattle cases were enrolled at active infection and followed longitudinally. The V end was cut by 4 bases, the J end by 4 bases, with 16 bases between. The CDR3 spans 15 residues. Per the germline V gene, CDR1 is SGHAT and CDR2 is FQNNGV.

V is TRBV11-2 and J is TRBJ1-2, with D possibly matching TRBD1 (6 bases). The source of this sequence is a man aged 25-45 years with COVID-19, enrolled during active disease. Material for sequencing was peripheral blood. CDR3 protein: CASSSQGPRLYGYTF. In DNA, the CDR3 is TGTGCCAGCAGCTCACAGGGCCCCCGCCTCTATGGCTACACCTTC.